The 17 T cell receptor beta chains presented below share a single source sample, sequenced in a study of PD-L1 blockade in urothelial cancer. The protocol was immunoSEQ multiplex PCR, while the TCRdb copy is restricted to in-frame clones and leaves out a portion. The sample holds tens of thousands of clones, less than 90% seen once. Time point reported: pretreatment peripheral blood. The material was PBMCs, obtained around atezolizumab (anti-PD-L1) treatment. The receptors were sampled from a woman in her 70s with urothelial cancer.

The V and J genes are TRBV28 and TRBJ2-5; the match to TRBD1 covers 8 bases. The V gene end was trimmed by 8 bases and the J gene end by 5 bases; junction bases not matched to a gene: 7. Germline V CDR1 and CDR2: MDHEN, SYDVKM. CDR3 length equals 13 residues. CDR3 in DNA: TGTGCCAGCTCCCAGGGGGCATGGGAGACCCAGTACTTC. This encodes CASSQGAWETQYF.

The CDR3 DNA follows: TGTGCCAGCAGGCCGGTTACGGGAGGGTCTACCGGGGAGCTGTTTTTT. Protein product: CASRPVTGGSTGELFF. This rearrangement joins TRBV6-6 to TRBJ2-2; 8 positions match TRBD2. CDR3 size: 16 residues. Germline V CDR1 and CDR2: MNHNY, SVGAGI (reference sequence). V shed 6 bases, J shed 5 bases, and the junction held 11 bases outside the gene matches.

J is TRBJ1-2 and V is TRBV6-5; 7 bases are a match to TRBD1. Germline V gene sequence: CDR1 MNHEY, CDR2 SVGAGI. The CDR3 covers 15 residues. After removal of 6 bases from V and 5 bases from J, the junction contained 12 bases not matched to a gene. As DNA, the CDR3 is TGTGCCAGCAGCCCTACGTCCGGGACAGCTTATGGCTACACCTTC. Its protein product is CASSPTSGTAYGYTF.

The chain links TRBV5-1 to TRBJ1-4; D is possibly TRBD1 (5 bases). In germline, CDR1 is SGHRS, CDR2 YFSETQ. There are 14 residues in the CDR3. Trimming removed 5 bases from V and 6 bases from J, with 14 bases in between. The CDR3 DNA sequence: TGCGCCAGCAGTGATCAGGGAGGTGATGAAAAACTGTTTTTT. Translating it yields CASSDQGGDEKLFF. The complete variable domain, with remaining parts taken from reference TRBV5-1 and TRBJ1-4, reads KAGVTQTPRYLIKTRGQQVTLSCSPISGHRSVSWYQQTPGQGLQFLFEYFSETQRNKGNFPGRFSGRQFSNSRSEMNVSTLELGDSALYLCASSDQGGDEKLFFGSGTQLSVL.

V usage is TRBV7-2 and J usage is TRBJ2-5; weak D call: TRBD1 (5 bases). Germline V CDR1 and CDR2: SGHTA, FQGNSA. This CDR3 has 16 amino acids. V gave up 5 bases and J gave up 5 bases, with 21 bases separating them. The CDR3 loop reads CASSPPRTHGWETQYF. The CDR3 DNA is TGTGCCAGCAGCCCCCCCCGGACACACGGGTGGGAGACCCAGTACTTC.

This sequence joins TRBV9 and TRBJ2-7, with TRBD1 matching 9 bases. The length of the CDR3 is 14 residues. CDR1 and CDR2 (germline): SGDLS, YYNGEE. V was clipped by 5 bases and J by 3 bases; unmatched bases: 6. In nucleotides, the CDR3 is TGTGCCAGCAGTGGTGGGGGACAGGGCTACGAGCAGTACTTC. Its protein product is CASSGGGQGYEQYF. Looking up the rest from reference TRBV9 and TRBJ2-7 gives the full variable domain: DSGVTQTPKHLITATGQRVTLRCSPRSGDLSVYWYQQSLDQGLQFLIQYYNGEERAKGNILERFSAQQFPDLHSELNLSSLELGDSALYFCASSGGGQGYEQYFGPGTRLTVT.

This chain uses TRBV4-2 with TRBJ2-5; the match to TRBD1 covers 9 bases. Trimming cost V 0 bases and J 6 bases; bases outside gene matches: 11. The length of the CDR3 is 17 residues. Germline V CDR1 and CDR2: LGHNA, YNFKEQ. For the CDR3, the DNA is TGTGCCAGCAGCCAAGATCTGGTCGGGGACAGGGTAAAGACCCAGTACTTC. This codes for CASSQDLVGDRVKTQYF.

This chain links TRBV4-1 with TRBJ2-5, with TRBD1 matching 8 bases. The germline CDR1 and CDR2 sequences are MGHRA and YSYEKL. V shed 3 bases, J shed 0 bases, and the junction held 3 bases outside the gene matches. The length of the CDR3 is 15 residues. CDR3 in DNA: TGCGCCAGCAGCCACAAGGGACAGGACCAAGAGACCCAGTACTTC. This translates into CASSHKGQDQETQYF.

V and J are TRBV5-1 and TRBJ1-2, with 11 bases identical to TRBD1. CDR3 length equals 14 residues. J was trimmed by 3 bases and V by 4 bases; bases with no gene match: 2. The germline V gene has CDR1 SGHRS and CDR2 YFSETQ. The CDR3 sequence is CASSPGQGDYGYTF. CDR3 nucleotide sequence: TGCGCCAGCAGCCCGGGACAGGGGGACTATGGCTACACCTTC.

CDR3 nucleotides: TGTGCCAGCTCACCGCCCTCAAGCGGGGGGTCTTTGGATGAGCAGTTCTTC. It codes for CASSPPSSGGSLDEQFF. The J gene is TRBJ2-1, the V gene TRBV18, with TRBD2 matching 9 bases. Germline V gene sequence: CDR1 KGHSH, CDR2 LQKENI. Losses at the gene ends were 3 bases for V and 8 bases for J; bases not matched to a gene: 14. The CDR3 extends over 17 amino acids.

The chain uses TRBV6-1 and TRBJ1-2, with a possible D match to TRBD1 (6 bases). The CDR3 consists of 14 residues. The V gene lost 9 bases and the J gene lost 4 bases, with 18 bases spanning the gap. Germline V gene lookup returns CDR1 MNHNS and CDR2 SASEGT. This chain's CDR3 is CASSEVGDIYGYTF. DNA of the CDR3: TGTGCCAGTTCTGAGGTCGGGGACATCTATGGCTACACCTTC.

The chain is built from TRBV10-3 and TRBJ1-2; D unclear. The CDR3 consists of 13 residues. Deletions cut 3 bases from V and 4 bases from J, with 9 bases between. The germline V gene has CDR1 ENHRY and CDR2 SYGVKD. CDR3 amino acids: CAISDFGGYGYTF. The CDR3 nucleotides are TGTGCCATCAGTGATTTCGGTGGCTATGGCTACACCTTC.

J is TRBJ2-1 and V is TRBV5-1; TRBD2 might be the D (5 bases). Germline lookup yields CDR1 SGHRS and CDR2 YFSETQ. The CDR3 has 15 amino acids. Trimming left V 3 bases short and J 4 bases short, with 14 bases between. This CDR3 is CASSSPETGYNEQFF. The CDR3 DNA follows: TGCGCCAGCAGCTCGCCGGAGACGGGGTACAATGAGCAGTTCTTC.

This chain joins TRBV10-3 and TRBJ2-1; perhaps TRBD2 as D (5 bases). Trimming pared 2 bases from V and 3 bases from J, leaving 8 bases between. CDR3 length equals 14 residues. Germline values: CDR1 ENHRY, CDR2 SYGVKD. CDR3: CAISEMAGYNEQFF. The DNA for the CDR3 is TGTGCCATCAGTGAGATGGCGGGCTACAATGAGCAGTTCTTC.

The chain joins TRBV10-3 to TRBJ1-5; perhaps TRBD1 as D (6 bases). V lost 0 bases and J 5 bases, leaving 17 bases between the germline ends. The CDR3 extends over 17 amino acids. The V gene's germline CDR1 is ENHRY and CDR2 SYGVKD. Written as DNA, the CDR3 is TGTGCCATCAGTGAGTCGCTCCTCGGACAGAAAGATCAGCCCCAGCATTTT. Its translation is CAISESLLGQKDQPQHF.

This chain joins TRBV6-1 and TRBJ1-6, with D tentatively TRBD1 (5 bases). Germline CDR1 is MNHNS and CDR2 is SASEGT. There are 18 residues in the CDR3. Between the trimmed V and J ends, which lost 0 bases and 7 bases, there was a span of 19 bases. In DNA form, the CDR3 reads TGTGCCAGCAGTGAAGCGGTACGGGGGGAAGGGCCCAATTCACCCCTCCACTTT. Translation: CASSEAVRGEGPNSPLHF.

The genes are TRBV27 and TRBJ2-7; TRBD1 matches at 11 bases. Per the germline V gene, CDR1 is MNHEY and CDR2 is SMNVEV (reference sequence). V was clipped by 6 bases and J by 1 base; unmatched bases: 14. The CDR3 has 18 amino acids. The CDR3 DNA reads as TGTGCCAGCAGGGGGACAGGGGGAACTAGCGGTAATTCCTACGAGCAGTACTTC. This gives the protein CASRGTGGTSGNSYEQYF.